This record covers a single TCR beta chain. Its antigen remains undetermined. Base-call qualities are not available, and no considerably larger clone is one nucleotide away. These data belong to a study of cytomegalovirus exposure and HLA in healthy donors (dated by TCRdb to 2017 to 2019). About the study as a whole: An earlier analysis of around 600 of the donors reported approximately 300 Gb of sequence data and roughly 110 million unique TCR beta sequences from some 180 million T cells. Approximately 300 gigabases of sequencing data and approximately 80 million unique TCR sequences were included in an early release covering several hundred HLA-typed donors. The genetic ancestry cluster associated with self-reported Caucasian donors included about 81% of the roughly 380 genotyped donors. The study aimed to test whether cataloging public T cell receptors could reveal signatures of past pathogen exposure. Using immunosequencing, the study profiled T cell repertoires from around 680 subjects and related those repertoires to cytomegalovirus serostatus. Along with the approximately 650-subject first cohort, a separate validation cohort of approximately 110 different subjects was used. To predict cytomegalovirus infection status, the study brought together high-throughput TCR immunosequencing, statistical association of individual TCRs with disease status, and machine learning. In a later analysis, previously published TCR beta repertoires from 670 or so donors were re-analyzed and high-resolution HLA genotyping was added so that TCR occurrence patterns could be studied. The later analysis used no new phenotypic data to find candidate immune exposures, relying instead on TCR beta sequences and their occurrence across donors. An earlier analysis of more than 450 of the donors used high-throughput TCR beta sequencing to judge whether each TCR beta V gene segment behaved as functional or pseudogenic. Alongside the repertoire data, information on donor age, sex, ethnicity and CMV serostatus was compiled. Genome-wide SNP genotypes for about 60% of the 666 donors were used in a later genetic analysis, which treated that subset as a discovery cohort. All discovery cohort repertoires had been generated on a single sequencing platform. HLA typing covered class I and class II loci at four-digit resolution. Typing coverage differed by locus: A, B, C, DRB1 and DQB1 were typed in roughly 629-630 donors, DQA1 in 522, DPA1 in 600 to 610, and DPB1 in about 450. A handful of DR-DQ haplotypes were handled as single units for association and clustering because linkage in the cohort was strong. Among 300 to 450 genotyped donors of the cohort, an average of about 240,000 unique TCR beta nucleotide sequences were sequenced per donor, around a sixth of them non-productive.

The CDR3 goes from the cysteine to the phenylalanine over 13 residues. CDR3 DNA is the only sequence kept; it has 39 bases, read in frame from the first base. Based on the germline V gene (reference sequence), the CDR1 and CDR2 sequences are SEHNR and FQNEAQ. V and J are truncated by 5 bases and 3 bases respectively, leaving an intervening sequence of 10 bases. Libraries were prepared through the immunoSEQ multiplex PCR assay. The multiplex PCR relied on a mix of 60 forward primers for TCR Vbeta segments and 13 reverse primers for TCR Jbeta segments. The CDR3 region of rearranged TCR beta genes was amplified from genomic DNA by a multiplex PCR assay. On the Illumina HiSeq System, the amplified TCR beta libraries were sequenced as 87-base-pair reads. In the authors' own workflow: In a later analysis, about 80 million unique TCR beta chains were counted across the roughly 670 repertoires, and around 11 million of these chains were shared by at least two donors. To remove PCR and sequencing errors, raw reads were error-corrected and collapsed into unique sequences using a nearest-neighbor algorithm that merged closely related sequences. Alignment of CDR3 sequences to IMGT reference sequences was used to assign V, D and J gene segments. For a sequence to be retained, a match of at least six nucleotides was required to both a V gene segment and a J gene segment. Rearrangements were classified as productive when the CDR3 lacked stop codons and remained in frame with V and J, and all other rearrangements were classified as non-productive. Following IMGT convention, CDR3 was defined as the stretch from the second conserved V-encoded cysteine up to the conserved J-encoded phenylalanine. The earlier analysis of about 610 of the donors excluded sequences that lacked an unambiguous match to a single V gene segment. An earlier analysis of around 600 of the donors classified V segments as functional when productive rearrangements were above 56.7% and as segregating when the standard deviation between donors was above 5%. A statistical classification framework was developed to diagnose cytomegalovirus status using the catalog of TCR beta chain sequences. In a later analysis, V and J genes were assigned by comparing TCR nucleotide sequences against IMGT/GENE-DB human TR gene sequences. A later analysis assigned CDR3 sequences and most-parsimonious VDJ recombination scenarios with the TCRdist pipeline. A later analysis defined each TCR beta chain by its CDR3 amino acid sequence plus V-gene family, and excluded reads lacking a unique V-gene family. As a way to deal with suspected cross-contamination and a sequencing artifact, a later analysis dropped nearly 600 nucleotide sequences that were highly shared and had low generation probability. A later analysis calculated a clonal expansion index for each public chain from normalized within-repertoire ranks of inferred template counts. Generation probabilities in a later analysis came from a VDJ recombination model fitted to out-of-frame rearrangements, and those results were checked against IGoR. A later analysis scored TCR-TCR, TCR-HLA and TCR-CMV co-occurrence with hypergeometric tests, applying a repertoire-size bias correction to TCR pairs. A later analysis estimated false discovery rates by permuting HLA or CMV assignments 20 times. In a later analysis, co-occurring TCRs were grouped with DBSCAN, and TCRdist sequence similarity was added when clustering was performed within HLA-allele-positive subsets. Co-occurrence clustering excluded repertoires with fewer than 30,000 or more than 120,000 public chains, plus five with anomalous nucleotide sharing. TCRdb holds this immuneACCESS table with in-frame rearrangements only. Some clones are missing; in checked studies, unresolved V genes explain under half, and the rest has no known cause. That table is the source of V, J and clone size, and D and trimming were worked out from the DNA. The sample yields approximately 160,000 clones; around 80% were counted once. The ten largest clones add up to 1% of the sample.

The cohort consisted of 666 healthy bone marrow donors. At the time of sampling, every cohort member was nominally healthy, though immune exposures that went unrecorded were likely present. The donor tested CMV seropositive and was one of the 289 seropositive cohort members. A peripheral blood sample was collected from each donor, and TCR beta sequencing was performed on peripheral blood mononuclear cells. Genomic DNA was extracted from the blood cell samples with the Qiagen DNeasy Blood Extraction Kit. The full study reports these points: CMV serostatus was the only immune exposure information available for the cohort. Most TCR sequences were observed very rarely across donors, whereas some public TCRs were present in many individuals. A later genetic analysis reported fewer N-insertions in productive TCRs among donors in an Asian-associated ancestry cluster than the roughly 700-donor mean. HLA typing was unavailable for some donors at each locus, so association tests used only the typed subset. A cluster of highly shared sequence variants was judged likely to be a technical artifact of the sequencing pipeline. In both the original and validation cohorts, the classifier was reported to diagnose cytomegalovirus status with high specificity and sensitivity. Some IMGT-functional V segments, including TRBV6-2 and TRBV6-3, could not be distinguished by the 87-base-pair reads and were therefore excluded. In this cohort, only TCR beta chains were sequenced, and detectable features were limited by the absence of alpha or paired-chain data. In vitro tests confirmed that three of the cytomegalovirus-associated TCR beta chains recognize cytomegalovirus antigens. A total of around 150 TCR beta chains were listed by the study as associated with cytomegalovirus. Specific HLA alleles were associated with 16,951 TCR beta sequences at a false discovery rate of 0.05 in a later analysis. When HLA alleles, especially DR and DQ, strongly co-occurred, TCR associations were difficult to assign to individual alleles. Sequencing depth was assumed to be roughly uniform across donors in the presence/absence analyses, though that assumption may not hold. Compared with equally common non-associated chains, HLA-associated TCR beta chains in a later analysis were more clonally expanded and had lower generation probabilities. About 17 rarely observed V segments, including chromosome 9 orphons, were excluded from the earlier analysis of 550 to 700 of the donors because counts were too low. A further reported finding was that TCR beta sequences accurately predicted the HLA-A and HLA-B alleles for most subjects in the first cohort. According to a later analysis, parvovirus B19, influenza, CMV and Epstein-Barr virus appeared linked to several top co-occurrence clusters. Correlated functional status among segregating V segments might reflect linkage disequilibrium, but an unknown experimental factor could not be ruled out. A later genetic analysis associated a missense DCLRE1C variant with V-gene and J-gene trimming of TCR beta chains, and an independent cohort replicated the association. The authors suggested that the approach could potentially be generalized to other disease states and immunological phenotypes. In a later analysis, most CMV-associated TCR beta chains were found to appear HLA-restricted, with HLA associations seemingly driven largely by CMV exposure. In a later analysis, the rate of TCR association differed among HLA loci, with DRB1 alleles having the most associated TCRs and HLA-C alleles having the fewest. In an earlier analysis of about 550 of the donors, most TCR beta V segments were observed in productive rearrangements about 87% or about 30% of the time, broadly matching IMGT annotations.

The chain joins TRBV7-9 to TRBJ1-1; no D segment can be confidently identified. This TCR was recovered from a woman aged 50 to 60 in good health and CMV-seropositive. The material sequenced was PBMCs. The CDR3 in this case is CASSIFGDTEAFF. The nucleotide sequence reads TGTGCCAGCAGCATTTTCGGGGACACTGAAGCTTTCTTT.